The entry below gives a single TCR beta chain sequence along with its context. This record belongs to a study of blood T cell repertoires in COVID-19. Study summary: PBMCs, B-cell-depleted T cells, or T cells provided the cDNA or gDNA that made up the material.

Data came from immunoSEQ multiplex PCR; TCRdb stores just in-frame clones and leaves some out. The sample yields 280,000 or so clones, around 85% seen once. This CDR3 is 17 amino acids long. Germline-derived CDR1 and CDR2 are SGHVS and FNYEAQ. With V trimmed by 5 bases and J by 2 bases, 9 bases remained unmatched. Sequencing input: PBMCs or T cells enriched from blood (not recorded which). The receptor comes from a woman aged 40 to 50 who had recovered from COVID-19. The chain carries TRBV7-6 and TRBJ1-4; TRBD1 matches 9 bases. CDR3 nucleotide sequence: TGTGCCAGCAGCCGGACGGACAGGGGAAGGACTAATGAAAAACTGTTTTTT. This translates into CASSRTDRGRTNEKLFF.